These 22 T cell receptor beta chains share one sample of origin, sequenced in a study of cytotoxic CD8 clonotypes in ibrutinib-treated CLL. Repertoires were generated with immunoSEQ multiplex PCR, while TCRdb's copy carries only in-frame clones and drops some. The sample contains around 300,000 clones, about 77% of which appear only once. Sequences were derived from PBMCs, sampled before ibrutinib treatment. Receptor source: a human donor with chronic lymphocytic leukemia.

The gene calls are TRBV5-6 and TRBJ2-2, with a tentative D call TRBD1 (5 bases). Trimming cost V 4 bases and J 3 bases, with 13 bases left between them. The germline V gene has CDR1 SGHDT and CDR2 YYEEEE. The CDR3 has 15 residues. The CDR3 nucleotides read TGTGCCAGCAGCCGACCAGGGTTCGACACCGGGGAGCTGTTTTTT. Translating gives CASSRPGFDTGELFF.

The chain employs TRBV2 and TRBJ1-2, with D maybe TRBD1 (5 bases). The CDR3 runs 16 residues. Trimming pared 1 base from V and 7 bases from J, leaving 19 bases between. Germline V CDR1 and CDR2: SNHLY, FYNNEI. CDR3 loop: CASSEGRGQIWGGYTF. CDR3 in DNA: TGTGCCAGCAGTGAAGGTCGGGGCCAGATATGGGGTGGCTACACCTTC.

The chain joins TRBV7-9 to TRBJ2-1; D gene ambiguous. This CDR3 spans 14 amino acids. The V gene lost 0 bases and the J gene lost 4 bases, with 7 bases spanning the gap. CDR1 is SEHNR, CDR2 FQNEAQ, per germline (reference sequence). CDR3 nucleotide sequence: TGTGCCAGCAGCTTAGCGATGGGATACAATGAGCAGTTCTTC. It encodes CASSLAMGYNEQFF.

This chain joins TRBV7-2 and TRBJ1-4; TRBD1 aligns across 7 bases. The CDR3 has 15 residues. After removal of 3 bases from V and 5 bases from J, the junction contained 6 bases not matched to a gene. In germline, CDR1 is SGHTA, CDR2 FQGNSA. The CDR3 DNA follows: TGTGCCAGCAGCTTGTCGACAGGGACAAATGAAAAACTGTTTTTT. Its protein is CASSLSTGTNEKLFF.

This clone was detected once. This chain links TRBV5-4 with TRBJ2-3, with 15 nucleotides matching TRBD2. J lost 0 bases, V lost 4 bases, and 3 bases had no gene match. The CDR3 is made up of 17 amino acids. Germline lookup yields CDR1 SGHNT and CDR2 YYREEE (reference sequence). CDR3 amino acids: CASSGLAGGGSTDTQYF. The CDR3 region has the DNA TGTGCCAGCAGCGGACTAGCGGGAGGGGGTAGCACAGATACGCAGTATTTT. The full variable domain, in which reference TRBV5-4 and TRBJ2-3 provide the parts outside the CDR3, is ETGVTQSPTHLIKTRGQQVTLRCSSQSGHNTVSWYQQALGQGPQFIFQYYREEENGRGNFPPRFSGLQFPNYSSELNVNALELDDSALYLCASSGLAGGGSTDTQYFGPGTRLTVL.

The chain links TRBV6-4 to TRBJ2-2, with TRBD2 matching 11 bases. The CDR3 is made up of 15 amino acids. Per germline, CDR1 MRHNA and CDR2 SNTAGT. Germline trimming cut 6 bases from V and 6 bases from J; bases unmatched to any gene: 6. For the CDR3, the DNA is TGTGCCAGCAGCACAGGACTAGCGGGTGCCGGGGAGCTGTTTTTT. Protein product: CASSTGLAGAGELFF.

V is TRBV7-9 and J is TRBJ2-1; 9 nucleotides line up with TRBD2. With V trimmed by 5 bases and J by 7 bases, 6 bases remained unmatched. Germline-derived CDR1 and CDR2 are SEHNR and FQNEAQ (reference sequence). This CDR3 is 14 amino acids long. CDR3 bases: TGTGCCAGCAGCCTGGGACTAGCCTTGAATGAGCAGTTCTTC. Translated, it gives CASSLGLALNEQFF.

J is TRBJ2-7 and V is TRBV2, with a weak D call TRBD2 (6 bases). The CDR3 has 13 amino acids. Germline lookup yields CDR1 SNHLY and CDR2 FYNNEI. V was trimmed by 7 bases and J by 3 bases, leaving 13 bases between them. CDR3 bases: TGTGCCAGCAAACCGGGACTGGGCTACGAGCAGTACTTC. Residues: CASKPGLGYEQYF.

The J gene is TRBJ2-7, the V gene TRBV2, with D tentatively TRBD1 (5 bases). Trimming shortened V by 8 bases and J by 0 bases, and 14 bases separated the two germline ends. Per germline, CDR1 SNHLY and CDR2 FYNNEI. This CDR3 has 14 amino acids. In DNA, the CDR3 is TGTGCCAGCCAGAGTACAGGCCTCTCCTACGAGCAGTACTTC. It is translated as CASQSTGLSYEQYF.

In this sample, this clone turned up once. The gene calls are TRBV4-2 and TRBJ2-5, with TRBD1 as a possible D gene (7 bases). CDR1 is LGHNA, CDR2 YNFKEQ, per germline. V was clipped by 5 bases and J by 5 bases, with 18 bases between them. The length of the CDR3 is 15 residues. The CDR3 bases are TGTGCCAGCAGCACCCAAATGACAGGGAGGGAGACCCAGTACTTC. This encodes CASSTQMTGRETQYF.

This chain connects TRBV5-1 to TRBJ1-5, with TRBD1 matching over 9 bases. This CDR3 contains 16 residues. The germline CDR1 and CDR2 sequences are SGHRS and YFSETQ. V shed 4 bases, J shed 6 bases, and the junction held 11 bases outside the gene matches. Here the CDR3 DNA reads TGCGCCAGCAGCGCGGGTACAGGGGGCCCCGGTCAGCCCCAGCATTTT. Amino acids: CASSAGTGGPGQPQHF.

The rearrangement uses TRBV2 and TRBJ2-5; a weak D match, TRBD1 (6 bases). V lost 6 bases, J lost 7 bases, and 18 bases lay in between. Germline loops: CDR1 SNHLY, CDR2 FYNNEI. The CDR3 runs 14 residues. The CDR3 region has the DNA TGTGCCAGCAGCCCCGACGGACAGTGGGCGACCCAGTACTTC. As protein: CASSPDGQWATQYF.

V and J are TRBV5-6 and TRBJ2-4; D may be TRBD1 or TRBD2 (6 bases each). Trimming took off 4 bases at V and 7 bases at J, with 21 bases between the two ends. The CDR3 runs 16 residues. The germline CDR1 and CDR2 sequences are SGHDT and YYEEEE. The CDR3 loop is CASSPLVGGVGNIQYF. In DNA, the CDR3 is TGTGCCAGCAGCCCTCTGGTCGGGGGCGTCGGGAACATTCAGTACTTC.

The J gene is TRBJ2-7, the V gene TRBV6-6; D assignment may be TRBD1 or TRBD2 (5 bases each). The CDR3 extends over 15 amino acids. Germline CDR1 reads MNHNY; CDR2 reads SVGAGI (reference sequence). V lost 5 bases to trimming and J lost 4 bases, with 18 bases between them. DNA of the CDR3: TGTGCCAGCAGTGGAACCGGGACCCCTAGATACGAGCAGTACTTC. Protein product: CASSGTGTPRYEQYF.

The genes are TRBV4-2 and TRBJ2-7, with 9 bases fitting TRBD2. Germline lookup yields CDR1 LGHNA and CDR2 YNFKEQ. There are 15 residues in the CDR3. The V segment lost 1 base and the J segment 0 bases; nucleotides outside the gene matches: 1. Here the CDR3 reads CASSQGLADSYEQYF. The DNA for the CDR3 is TGTGCCAGCAGCCAAGGACTAGCGGACTCCTACGAGCAGTACTTC.

The chain links TRBV5-1 to TRBJ1-2, with D possibly TRBD1 on 5 matching bases. The CDR3 sequence is 13 residues long. V dropped 2 bases and J dropped 5 bases, with 10 bases sitting between them. Germline-derived CDR1 and CDR2 are SGHRS and YFSETQ. In DNA form, the CDR3 reads TGCGCCAGCAGCTTCGACAGCCAGTATGGCTACACCTTC. Translation gives CASSFDSQYGYTF.

This clone was found once. The rearrangement joins TRBV9 to TRBJ2-1, with 13 bases lining up with TRBD2. From germline, CDR1 is SGDLS and CDR2 YYNGEE. The CDR3 has 15 residues. Trimming at V came to 3 bases and at J to 6 bases, leaving 3 bases not matched to a gene. CDR3 amino acids: CASSGGLAGVNEQFF. The CDR3 region has the DNA TGTGCCAGCAGCGGCGGACTAGCGGGAGTCAATGAGCAGTTCTTC.

This chain uses TRBV5-4 with TRBJ2-7, with D unclear. This CDR3 contains 11 residues. Trimming removed 2 bases at V and 4 bases at J, with 4 bases between. Germline V gene lookup returns CDR1 SGHNT and CDR2 YYREEE (reference sequence). The CDR3 protein is CASSLNYEQYF. Written as DNA, the CDR3 is TGTGCCAGCAGCTTAAATTACGAGCAGTACTTC.

The J gene is TRBJ2-3, the V gene TRBV7-2; 13 nucleotides line up with TRBD2. Germline trimming cut 1 base from V and 6 bases from J; bases unmatched to any gene: 7. The CDR3 is made up of 17 amino acids. CDR1 is SGHTA and CDR2 is FQGNSA in the germline V gene. CDR3 nucleotide sequence: TGTGCCAGCAGCTTAGAACTAGCGGGAGGGCCCGGGGATACGCAGTATTTT. This codes for CASSLELAGGPGDTQYF. Filled out from reference TRBV7-2 and TRBJ2-3, the complete variable domain reads GAGVSQSPSNKVTEKGKDVELRCDPISGHTALYWYRQSLGQGLEFLIYFQGNSAPDKSGLPSDRFSAERTGGSVSTLTIQRTQQEDSAVYLCASSLELAGGPGDTQYFGPGTRLTVL.

This clone was counted between two and nine times. The rearrangement links TRBV11-2 to TRBJ2-7; D tentatively fits TRBD1 or TRBD2 (6 bases each). Trimming removed 1 base from V and 7 bases from J, with 14 bases in between. Germline CDR1 reads SGHAT; CDR2 reads FQNNGV. This CDR3 region has 14 residues. CDR3 DNA sequence: TGTGCCAGCAGCTTAGCTTGGGGGGCCAGAGAGCAGTACTTC. Translating it yields CASSLAWGAREQYF.

The CDR3 here is CASSYSLGNTEAFF. In DNA, the CDR3 is TGTGCCAGCAGTTACTCGTTAGGGAACACTGAAGCTTTCTTT. The rearrangement joins TRBV6-5 to TRBJ1-1; D is uncertain. Trimming took 0 bases from V and 1 from J, leaving 6 bases between them. This CDR3 has 14 residues. Germline-derived CDR1 and CDR2 are MNHEY and SVGAGI.

Note on this clone: Relative to the germline gene, one junction end is altered; a read error may explain this. The chain couples TRBV6-6 to TRBJ2-7; D not certain. The germline V gene encodes CDR1 MNHNY and CDR2 SVGAGI (reference sequence). This CDR3 has 13 residues. The CDR3 nucleotides are TGTGCCAGCAGTGACTCCCGGAAGGACGAGCAGTACTTC. Its protein product is CASSDSRKDEQYF.